Reported below is one T cell receptor (beta chain). The antigen is unknown. The data were taken from a study of shared clonotypes between healthy human individuals. On the study more broadly: Three plates each covered CD4 naive and memory; CD8 naive two, CD8 memory one.

The CDR3 is 15 amino acids. Trimming removed 6 bases from V and 3 bases from J; junction bases left unmatched: 8. In germline, CDR1 is MDHEN, CDR2 SYDVKM. In the original workflow: ImmunoSEQ only sent back junction sequences with no quality scores, so filtering was done differently. Profiling relied on immunoSEQ multiplex PCR, and the TCRdb table lists in-frame clones only, not all of them. V, J and clone size reflect that table, while D and trimming were determined from the DNA. The table records about 2,200,000 clones, just over 90% of them present only once. Findings and caveats of the study: Four donors shared about 5% of their naive CD4 clonotypes. Naive subsets usually exceeded memory subsets in estimated richness.

CD45RO-negative cells were positively selected for CCR7, leaving out terminally differentiated effector memory CD45RA+ cells. This chain joins TRBV28 and TRBJ1-2; TRBD1 aligns across 9 bases. The specimen was naive CD8+ T cells from PBMCs. The source of this sequence is a man between 18 and 35 years old in good health. Some clones in this sample may be carry-over from other donors' samples. The CDR3: CASSRNRDRDYGYTF. CDR3 nucleotides: TGTGCCAGCAGCCGGAACCGGGACAGGGACTATGGCTACACCTTC.